Listed below are T cell receptor beta chains from one sample, sequenced in a study of T cell repertoires in cytomegalovirus infection. TCRdb passed the reads through MiXCR, listing each CDR3 protein once. The repertoire holds roughly 630,000 distinct CDR3 sequences, with 20% to 25% as singletons. The sequenced material came from CD8+ T cells from PBMCs. The receptors stem from a human donor in good health (CMV status not recorded). Some clones in this sample may be carry-over from other donors' samples. Each CDR3 is given with its conserved first and last residue. D genes are given only for firm matches. Rows give clone size only sometimes, using once, few, many, or a class for an expanded clone.

V gene,clone size,D gene,J gene,CDR3 DNA,CDR3 protein
TRBV29-1,.,TRBD2,TRBJ2-5,TGCCTAGCGGGGGGTATGGAGACCCAGTACTTC,CLAGGMETQYF
TRBV5-4,many,TRBD2,TRBJ2-3,TGTGCCAGCAGCAGCCCTGTAGCGGGCATGACAGATACGCAGTATTTT,CASSSPVAGMTDTQYF
TRBV29-1,.,TRBD1,TRBJ2-1,TGCAGCGTTGATGGGACAGGGGGCTACAATGAGCAGTTCTTC,CSVDGTGGYNEQFF
TRBV24-1,many,TRBD1,TRBJ2-1,TGTGCCACCAGTGATTTGGACAGGGTAAATGAGCAGTTCTTC,CATSDLDRVNEQFF
TRBV7-9,many,TRBD2,TRBJ2-1,TGTGCCAGCAGCACGCCGACTAGCGGGGGGGCAAATGAGCAGTTCTTC,CASSTPTSGGANEQFF
TRBV28,few,.,TRBJ2-7,TGTGCCAGCAGTCCCCTGAGGGTAAACTACGAGCAGTACTTC,CASSPLRVNYEQYF
TRBV27,few,.,TRBJ1-3,TGTGCCAGCAGAGCGATCCACACAGACTCTGGAAACACCATATATTTT,CASRAIHTDSGNTIYF
TRBV7-9,many,TRBD2,TRBJ2-1,TGTGCCAGCAGCCGTCTAGCGGGGGACTCCTACAATGAGCAGTTCTTC,CASSRLAGDSYNEQFF
TRBV9,few,.,TRBJ1-2,TGTGCCAGCAGCGTAGCCCTGGACGGCTACACCTTC,CASSVALDGYTF
TRBV14,.,.,TRBJ2-5,TGTGCCAGCAGCCAAGAGTTGTATGGACGAGGAAACCAAGAGACCCAGTACTTC,CASSQELYGRGNQETQYF
TRBV20-1,.,.,TRBJ2-5,TGCAGTGCTAGAGTGGGGGGACAAGAGACCCAGTACTTC,CSARVGGQETQYF
TRBV18,.,TRBD1,TRBJ1-4,TGTGCCAGCTCACTACAGGGGTTTGGTGAAAAACTGTTTTTT,CASSLQGFGEKLFF
TRBV29-1,.,.,TRBJ2-5,TGCAGCGTCCAACCTATCGATCCGGGACTGAAGCAAGAGACCCAGTACTTC,CSVQPIDPGLKQETQYF
TRBV4-1,.,TRBD2,TRBJ2-1,TGCGCCAGCAGCCAAGATAATAGCGGGGGGTCCAGGGAGCAGTTCTTC,CASSQDNSGGSREQFF
TRBV7-6,many,.,TRBJ2-1,TGTGCCAGCAGCTTAGCGGAGGGTCCTGCGAGCTCCTACAATGAGCAGTTCTTC,CASSLAEGPASSYNEQFF
TRBV5-6,few,.,TRBJ1-2,TGTGCCAGCAGCTTGGGACAAGCCTACACCTTC,CASSLGQAYTF
TRBV4-2,many,.,TRBJ2-2,TGTGCCAGCAGCCAAGGGGCCACCGGGGAGCTGTTTTTT,CASSQGATGELFF
TRBV2,.,.,TRBJ2-1,TGTGCCAGCGGCGGGGACACCGGGCATGAGCAGTTCTTC,CASGGDTGHEQFF
TRBV13,few,TRBD2,TRBJ2-5,TGTGCCAGCAGTTGGACTAGCGCGGCCGAGACCCAGTACTTC,CASSWTSAAETQYF
TRBV7-9,many,.,TRBJ2-1,TGTGCCAGCAGCTCGACTAGTAGATACAATGAGCAGTTCTTC,CASSSTSRYNEQFF
TRBV6-5,many,.,TRBJ1-1,TGTGCCAGCAGTTACTCGCTTCGGGGGGAAGCTTTCTTT,CASSYSLRGEAFF
TRBV14,few,.,TRBJ1-1,TGTGCCAGCAGCCAAAGGTGGGGCGGAGGCGGCACTGAAGCTTTCTTT,CASSQRWGGGGTEAFF
TRBV10-3,.,.,TRBJ2-7,TGTGCCACCGATCTTGGGGCCCCGAGGAAGAACACCTACGAGCAGTACTTC,CATDLGAPRKNTYEQYF
TRBV6-5,.,.,TRBJ2-1,TGTGCCAGCAGTTTCCGGGACGATTACAATGAGCAGTTCTTC,CASSFRDDYNEQFF
TRBV20-1,.,TRBD1,TRBJ2-3,TGCAGTGCTATCGGGACAGGGTTGCCAGATACGCAGTATTTT,CSAIGTGLPDTQYF
TRBV7-8,.,TRBD2,TRBJ2-2,TGTGCCAGCAGCCAAGTGGGACTAGCGGGGGGGCTGGATATCGGGGAGCTGTTTTTT,CASSQVGLAGGLDIGELFF
TRBV7-2,many,TRBD1,TRBJ1-4,TGTGCCAGCAGCCCCCCGGTGGGGGACAGGAGGAACGAAAAACTGTTTTTT,CASSPPVGDRRNEKLFF
TRBV4-2,few,TRBD1,TRBJ1-2,TGTGCCAGCAGCCAGGACCCGGGGACAGGGCCCTATGGCTACACCTTC,CASSQDPGTGPYGYTF
TRBV4-3,.,.,TRBJ1-4,TGCGCCAGCAGCCAAGAGACTATGGGAGCAACTAATGAAAAACTGTTTTTT,CASSQETMGATNEKLFF
TRBV4-1,.,.,TRBJ1-1,TGCGCCAGCAGCCAAGATCCAAGGGGTACTGAAGCTTTCTTT,CASSQDPRGTEAFF
TRBV5-6,.,.,TRBJ2-3,TGTGCCAGCAGTTCACTCGACACCTACACAGATACGCAGTATTTT,CASSSLDTYTDTQYF
TRBV12-3/TRBV12-4,few,.,TRBJ1-1,TGTGCCAGCAGTTTAGATCTAGGACACAGGTTCTGGAACACTGAAGCTTTCTTT,CASSLDLGHRFWNTEAFF
TRBV9,once,TRBD2,TRBJ2-1,TGTGCCAGCAGCACCCCACGGGGGGGCCCCGACAATGAGCAGTTCTTC,CASSTPRGGPDNEQFF
TRBV15,.,TRBD2,TRBJ2-1,TGTGCCACCAGCAGAGATCAATTGGGGCTAGCGGGTCTGTACAATGAGCAGTTCTTC,CATSRDQLGLAGLYNEQFF
TRBV7-9,few,.,TRBJ2-2,TGTGCCAGCAGCTTAGCTTCGGTACAGGGTACCGGGGAGCTGTTTTTT,CASSLASVQGTGELFF
TRBV25-1,.,.,TRBJ2-1,TGTGCCAGCAGTATTGCAGATGAGCAGTTCTTC,CASSIADEQFF
TRBV28,few,TRBD1,TRBJ2-6,TGTGCCAGCAGTTACAGGGACAGGTCGATCTCTGGGGCCAACGTCCTGACTTTC,CASSYRDRSISGANVLTF
TRBV4-1,many,.,TRBJ2-5,TGCGCCAGCAGCCATAGGGGGGCGCGTGAGACCCAGTACTTC,CASSHRGARETQYF
TRBV2,.,TRBD2,TRBJ2-1,TGTGCCAGCTGCACACCGGCGGGGGGACCCTACAATGAGCAGTTCTTC,CASCTPAGGPYNEQFF
TRBV20-1,few,.,TRBJ2-1,TGCAGCTCTACCGACAGGTCCTCTCCTCTTGGTAATGAGCAGTTCTTC,CSSTDRSSPLGNEQFF
TRBV20-1,few,TRBD2,TRBJ2-5,TGCAGTGCTGAAAAGACTAGCGGGGAGGAGACCCAGTACTTC,CSAEKTSGEETQYF
TRBV2,few,.,TRBJ1-1,TGTGCCAGCAGTGAGGGGGGCAGTGAAGCTTTCTTT,CASSEGGSEAFF
TRBV7-6,many,.,TRBJ2-2,TGTGCAAGACCTGGGAGTGGAACCGGGGAGCTGTTTTTT,CARPGSGTGELFF
TRBV7-3,few,.,TRBJ2-3,TGTGCCAGCAGCTTAAGCTTTAGGCGCACAGATACGCAGTATTTT,CASSLSFRRTDTQYF
TRBV14,few,.,TRBJ1-1,TGTGCCAGCAGCCAAAGAACGGGGACGAGGACTGAAGCTTTCTTT,CASSQRTGTRTEAFF
TRBV6-5,many,.,TRBJ1-1,TGTGCCAGCAGTTACGGAGGGAAAGCTTTCTTT,CASSYGGKAFF
TRBV6-2/TRBV6-3,few,.,TRBJ2-1,TGTGCCAGCAGTTACTCGACGAGGGGAGCGTGGAATGAGCAGTTCTTC,CASSYSTRGAWNEQFF
TRBV20-1,few,TRBD2,TRBJ2-3,TGCAGTGCTCCCCGACTAGCGGGGGAGTACACAGATACGCAGTATTTT,CSAPRLAGEYTDTQYF
TRBV2,.,.,TRBJ2-1,TGTGCCAGCAGGGGGGGCTACTACAATGAGCAGTTCTTC,CASRGGYYNEQFF
TRBV7-6,many,.,TRBJ2-1,TGTGCCAGCGGACTCCGGAACAACTACAATGAGCAGTTCTTC,CASGLRNNYNEQFF
TRBV27,.,TRBD2,TRBJ2-3,TGTGCCAGCAGTTGGACTAGCGGGGGGCAAGATACGCAGTATTTT,CASSWTSGGQDTQYF
TRBV7-3,.,.,TRBJ2-1,TGTGCCAGCAGCTTAGACCAGGGGAGCTCCTACAATGAGCAGTTCTTC,CASSLDQGSSYNEQFF
TRBV7-9,.,.,TRBJ2-6,TGTGCCAGCAGCTTCCGGCATTTGGGGGGGGCCAACGTCCTGACTTTC,CASSFRHLGGANVLTF
TRBV5-5,once,.,TRBJ1-2,TGTGCCAGCAGCCCCGCGACGAATAACTATGGCTACACCTTC,CASSPATNNYGYTF
TRBV20-1,once,.,TRBJ1-1,TGCAGTGCTGCAGACAGGCGGAACACTGAAGCTTTCTTT,CSAADRRNTEAFF
TRBV5-8,few,TRBD2,TRBJ2-5,TGTGCCAGCAGCTTGATGGCTAGCGGGGCCCGGGGAGAGACCCAGTACTTC,CASSLMASGARGETQYF
TRBV20-1,.,TRBD2,TRBJ2-5,TGCAGTGCTAGGTCCTTAAGCGGGGCCGCCCAAGAGACCCAGTACTTC,CSARSLSGAAQETQYF
TRBV10-3,few,TRBD1,TRBJ1-1,TGTGCCACCGGACAGGCGGCCACTGAAGCTTTCTTT,CATGQAATEAFF
TRBV6-6,.,.,TRBJ1-2,TGTGCCAGCGCTGGGGCAGGGTCCTACCCATCGACATTATTTAACTATGGCTACACCTTC,CASAGAGSYPSTLFNYGYTF
TRBV11-3,.,TRBD2,TRBJ2-1,TGTGCCAGCAGCTCCGAAGCGGGGATCTCCTACAATAAGCAGTTCTTC,CASSSEAGISYNKQFF